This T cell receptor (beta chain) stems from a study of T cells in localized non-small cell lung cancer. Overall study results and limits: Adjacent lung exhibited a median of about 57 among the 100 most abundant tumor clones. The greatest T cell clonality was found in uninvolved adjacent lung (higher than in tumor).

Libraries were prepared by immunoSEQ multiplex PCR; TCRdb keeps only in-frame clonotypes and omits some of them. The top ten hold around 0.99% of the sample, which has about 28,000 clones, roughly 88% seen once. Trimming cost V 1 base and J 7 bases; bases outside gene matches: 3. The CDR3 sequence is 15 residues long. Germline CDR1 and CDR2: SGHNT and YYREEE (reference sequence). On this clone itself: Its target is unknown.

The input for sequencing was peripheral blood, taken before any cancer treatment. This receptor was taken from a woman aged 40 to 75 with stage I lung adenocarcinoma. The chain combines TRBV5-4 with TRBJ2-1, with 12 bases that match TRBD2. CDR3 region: CASSLPSGGANEQFF. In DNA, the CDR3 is TGTGCCAGCAGCTTGCCTAGCGGGGGGGCTAATGAGCAGTTCTTC.